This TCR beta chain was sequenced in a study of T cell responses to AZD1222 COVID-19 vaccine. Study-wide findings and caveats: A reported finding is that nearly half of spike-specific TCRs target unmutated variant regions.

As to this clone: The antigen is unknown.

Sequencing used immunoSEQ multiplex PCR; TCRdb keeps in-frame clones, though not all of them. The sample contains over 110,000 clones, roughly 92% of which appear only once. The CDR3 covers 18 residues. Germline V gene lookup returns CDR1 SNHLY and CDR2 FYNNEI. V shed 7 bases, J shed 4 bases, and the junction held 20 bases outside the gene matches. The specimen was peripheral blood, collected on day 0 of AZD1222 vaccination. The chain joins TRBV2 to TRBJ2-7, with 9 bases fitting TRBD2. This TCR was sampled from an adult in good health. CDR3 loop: CASNGGDGLAGVNYEQYF. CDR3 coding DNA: TGTGCCAGCAATGGTGGCGATGGGTTAGCGGGAGTAAATTACGAGCAGTACTTC.